A single sample is the source of the 6 T cell receptor beta chains below, sequenced in a study of T cells in localized non-small cell lung cancer. The assay was immunoSEQ multiplex PCR, and TCRdb's table has in-frame clones only and misses some. The top ten clones hold over 1.5% of a sample with 100,000 to 150,000 clones, around 89% of them seen once. Sequencing used peripheral blood, obtained before any cancer treatment. The source of these receptors is a female donor aged 60 or older with stage I lung adenocarcinoma.

The V gene is TRBV6-5, the J gene TRBJ2-7, with TRBD1 identical over 7 bases. This CDR3 has 14 amino acids. The junction had 5 bases not matched to a gene; V was cut back by 2 bases and J by 4 bases. Germline assignment: CDR1 MNHEY and CDR2 SVGAGI. The CDR3 bases are TGTGCCAGCAGTTACACATTACAGGGGTACGAGCAGTACTTC. This codes for CASSYTLQGYEQYF.

The gene calls are TRBV5-6 and TRBJ2-3; tentative D call: TRBD2 (6 bases). This CDR3 has 15 residues. The germline V and J ends were trimmed by 1 base and 1 base, with 10 bases remaining between them. Looked up from germline, CDR1 is SGHDT and CDR2 is YYEEEE. Written as DNA, the CDR3 is TGTGCCAGCAGCTTGAGGGCTAGCGGCACAGATACGCAGTATTTT. Its protein product is CASSLRASGTDTQYF.

The chain joins TRBV7-3 to TRBJ1-2; 7 bases fit TRBD1. Germline lookup yields CDR1 SGHTA and CDR2 FQGTGA. V was clipped by 5 bases and J by 6 bases; unmatched bases: 12. This CDR3 is 15 amino acids long. This CDR3 is CASSPTGTARDGYTF. The CDR3 region has the DNA TGTGCCAGCAGCCCTACCGGGACAGCCCGCGATGGCTACACCTTC.

V is TRBV28 and J is TRBJ2-4, with D uncertain. V gave up 2 bases and J gave up 1 base, with 9 bases separating them. Germline V lookup: CDR1 MDHEN, CDR2 SYDVKM. This CDR3 spans 15 amino acids. The CDR3 is CASSLTDWAKNIQYF. For the CDR3, the DNA is TGTGCCAGCAGTTTAACAGACTGGGCCAAAAACATTCAGTACTTC.

This clone was observed a few times. The V and J genes are TRBV20-1 and TRBJ1-3; possibly TRBD1 for D (5 bases). The V gene's germline CDR1 is DFQATT and CDR2 SNEGSKA (reference sequence). The CDR3 extends over 11 amino acids. V lost 5 bases, J lost 4 bases, and 6 bases lay in between. CDR3 region: CSAGDGNTIYF. The CDR3 coding sequence is TGCAGTGCTGGGGACGGAAACACCATATATTTT.

The gene calls are TRBV6-1 and TRBJ1-5; the D gene is possibly TRBD1 (6 bases). Germline V gene lookup returns CDR1 MNHNS and CDR2 SASEGT. Trimming took off 10 bases at V and 4 bases at J, with 11 bases between the two ends. CDR3 length: 12 amino acids. CDR3: CATHRANQPQHF. Here the CDR3 DNA reads TGTGCCACTCACAGGGCAAATCAGCCCCAGCATTTT.